Included here is one T cell receptor (beta chain) sequence, with context. The junction does not match germline at one end; this may be a read error. Co-extracting RNA and DNA was done with roughly 17-34 mg of unsorted bulk tissue as input. This record belongs to a study of tumor-infiltrating lymphocytes in primary liver carcinoma. This CDR3 is built from 15 residues. Germline values: CDR1 MNHNY, CDR2 SVGAGI (reference sequence). With a constant-region primer, TCR beta cDNA was made from around 520 ng of total RNA. Nested multiplex PCR, run for three rounds with slightly modified ARM-PCR, yielded TCR beta libraries. Both of the initial two PCR rounds ran for roughly 11 cycles and employed TRBV1-TRBV30 forward primers alongside a C-beta reverse primer. TCRdb recomputed calls from the multiplex PCR reads with MiXCR, one row per CDR3 protein. The data contain more than 70,000 distinct CDR3 sequences, approximately 69% of them singletons.

This clonotype was sampled from a man between 35 and 55 years old with primary liver carcinoma and hepatitis B virus infection. V and J are TRBV6-6 and TRBJ1-1, with D hard to call. Input material: tumor-adjacent normal liver tissue. The CDR3 sequence: CVSGPYIGERTEAFF. CDR3 bases: TGTGTCAGCGGGCCTTACATCGGGGAAAGGACTGAAGCTTTCTTT.